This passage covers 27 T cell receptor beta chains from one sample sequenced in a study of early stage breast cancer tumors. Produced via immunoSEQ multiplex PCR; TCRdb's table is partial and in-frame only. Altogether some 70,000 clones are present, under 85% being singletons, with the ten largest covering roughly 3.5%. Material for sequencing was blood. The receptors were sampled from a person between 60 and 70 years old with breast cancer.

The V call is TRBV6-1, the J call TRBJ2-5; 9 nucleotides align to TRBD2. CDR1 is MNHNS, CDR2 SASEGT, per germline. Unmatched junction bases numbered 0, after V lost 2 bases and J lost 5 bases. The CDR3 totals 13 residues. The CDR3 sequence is CASSETSGETQYF. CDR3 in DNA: TGTGCCAGCAGTGAAACTAGCGGGGAGACCCAGTACTTC.

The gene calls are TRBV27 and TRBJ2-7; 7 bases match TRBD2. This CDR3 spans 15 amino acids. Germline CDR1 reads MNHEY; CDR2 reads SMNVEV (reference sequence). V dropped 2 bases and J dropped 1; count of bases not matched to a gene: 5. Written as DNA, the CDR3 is TGTGCCAGCAGTTTAGGGTGGGAGGGTTCCTACGAGCAGTACTTC. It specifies CASSLGWEGSYEQYF.

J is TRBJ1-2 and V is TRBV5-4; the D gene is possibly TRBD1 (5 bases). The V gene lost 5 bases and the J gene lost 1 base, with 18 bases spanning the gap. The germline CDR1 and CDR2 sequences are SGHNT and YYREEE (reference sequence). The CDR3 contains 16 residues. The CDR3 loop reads CASSHKAQGLNYGYTF. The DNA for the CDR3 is TGTGCCAGCAGTCATAAAGCCCAGGGTCTTAACTATGGCTACACCTTC.

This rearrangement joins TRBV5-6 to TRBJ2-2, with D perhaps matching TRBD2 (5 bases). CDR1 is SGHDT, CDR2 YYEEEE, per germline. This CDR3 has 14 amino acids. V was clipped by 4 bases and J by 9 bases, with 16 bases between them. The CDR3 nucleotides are TGTGCCAGCAGCCCGTGGGAGCGTACCAGGGAGCTGTTTTTT. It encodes CASSPWERTRELFF.

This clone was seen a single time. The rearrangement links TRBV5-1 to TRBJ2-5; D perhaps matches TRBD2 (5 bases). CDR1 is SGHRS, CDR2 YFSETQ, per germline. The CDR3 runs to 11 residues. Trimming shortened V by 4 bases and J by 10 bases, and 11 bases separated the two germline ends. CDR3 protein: CASSPREGQYF. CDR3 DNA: TGCGCCAGCAGCCCCCGCGAGGGCCAGTACTTC. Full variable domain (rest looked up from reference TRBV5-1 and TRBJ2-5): KAGVTQTPRYLIKTRGQQVTLSCSPISGHRSVSWYQQTPGQGLQFLFEYFSETQRNKGNFPGRFSGRQFSNSRSEMNVSTLELGDSALYLCASSPREGQYFGPGTRLLVL.

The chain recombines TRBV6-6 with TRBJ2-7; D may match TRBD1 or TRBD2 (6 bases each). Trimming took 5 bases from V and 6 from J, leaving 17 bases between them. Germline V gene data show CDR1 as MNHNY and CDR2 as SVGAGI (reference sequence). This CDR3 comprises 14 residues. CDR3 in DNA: TGTGCCAGCAGTCGAGGGGGTCGGGAGTCCGAGCAGTACTTC. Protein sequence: CASSRGGRESEQYF.

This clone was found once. The chain's CDR3 is CASSIARGLAGGGYEQFF. In DNA form, the CDR3 reads TGTGCCAGTAGTATCGCCCGGGGACTAGCGGGAGGCGGATATGAGCAGTTCTTC. The chain recombines TRBV19 with TRBJ2-1, with 15 bases aligning to TRBD2. CDR3 length: 18 amino acids. Germline V gene sequence: CDR1 LNHDA, CDR2 SQIVND (reference sequence). V was pared by 3 bases and J by 8 bases, with 11 bases of the junction left unmatched.

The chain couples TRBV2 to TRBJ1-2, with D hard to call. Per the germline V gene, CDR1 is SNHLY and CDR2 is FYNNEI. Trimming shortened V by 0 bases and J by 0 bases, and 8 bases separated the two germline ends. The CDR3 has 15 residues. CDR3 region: CASSEARTTNYGYTF. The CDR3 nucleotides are TGTGCCAGCAGTGAAGCTAGGACCACTAACTATGGCTACACCTTC.

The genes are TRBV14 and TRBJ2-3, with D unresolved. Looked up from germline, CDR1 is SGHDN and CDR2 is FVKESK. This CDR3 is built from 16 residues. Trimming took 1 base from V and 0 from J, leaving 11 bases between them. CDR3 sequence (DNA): TGTGCCAGCAGCCAAGGCACCGGGTTGAGCACAGATACGCAGTATTTT. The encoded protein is CASSQGTGLSTDTQYF.

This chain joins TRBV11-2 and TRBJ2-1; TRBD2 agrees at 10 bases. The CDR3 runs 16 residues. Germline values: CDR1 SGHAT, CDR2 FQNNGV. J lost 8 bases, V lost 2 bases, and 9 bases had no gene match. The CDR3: CASSLTPGLASHEQFF. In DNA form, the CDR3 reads TGTGCCAGCAGCTTAACGCCGGGACTAGCGTCTCATGAGCAGTTCTTC. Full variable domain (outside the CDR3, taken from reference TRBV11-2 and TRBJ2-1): EAGVAQSPRYKIIEKRQSVAFWCNPISGHATLYWYQQILGQGPKLLIQFQNNGVVDDSQLPKDRFSAERLKGVDSTLKIQPAKLEDSAVYLCASSLTPGLASHEQFFGPGTRLTVL.

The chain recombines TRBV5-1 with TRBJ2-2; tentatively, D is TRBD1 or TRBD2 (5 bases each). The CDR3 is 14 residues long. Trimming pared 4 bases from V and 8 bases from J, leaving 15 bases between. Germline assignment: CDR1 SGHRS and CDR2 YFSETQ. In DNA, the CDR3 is TGCGCCAGCAGCGTGGGACCCACGGGAGGGGAGCTGTTTTTT. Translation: CASSVGPTGGELFF.

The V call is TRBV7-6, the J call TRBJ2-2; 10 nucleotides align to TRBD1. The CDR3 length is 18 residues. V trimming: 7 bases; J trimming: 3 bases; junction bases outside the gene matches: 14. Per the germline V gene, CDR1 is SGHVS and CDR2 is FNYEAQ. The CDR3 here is CASTKSIPGTGDTGELFF. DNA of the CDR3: TGTGCCAGCACCAAATCTATACCCGGGACAGGGGACACCGGGGAGCTGTTTTTT.

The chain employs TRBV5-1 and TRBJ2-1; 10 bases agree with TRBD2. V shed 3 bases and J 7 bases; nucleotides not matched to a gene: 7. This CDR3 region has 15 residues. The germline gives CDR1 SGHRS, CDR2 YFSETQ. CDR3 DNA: TGCGCCAGCAGCTCTTGGCCTAGCGGGAGAAATGAGCAGTTCTTC. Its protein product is CASSSWPSGRNEQFF.

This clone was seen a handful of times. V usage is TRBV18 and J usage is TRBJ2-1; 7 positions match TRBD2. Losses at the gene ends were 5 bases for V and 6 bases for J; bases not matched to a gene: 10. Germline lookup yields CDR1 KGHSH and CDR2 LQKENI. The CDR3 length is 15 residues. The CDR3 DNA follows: TGTGCCAGCTCATCCCCGACTAGCATAGGCAATGAGCAGTTCTTC. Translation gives CASSSPTSIGNEQFF. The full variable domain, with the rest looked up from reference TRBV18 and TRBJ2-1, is NAGVMQNPRHLVRRRGQEARLRCSPMKGHSHVYWYRQLPEEGLKFMVYLQKENIIDESGMPKERFSAEFPKEGPSILRIQQVVRGDSAAYFCASSSPTSIGNEQFFGPGTRLTVL.

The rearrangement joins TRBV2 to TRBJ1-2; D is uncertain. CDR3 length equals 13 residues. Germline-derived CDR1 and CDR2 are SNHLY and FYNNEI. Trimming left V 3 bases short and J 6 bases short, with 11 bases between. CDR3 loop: CASSEGRFDGYTF. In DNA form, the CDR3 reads TGTGCCAGCAGTGAGGGCAGGTTCGATGGCTACACCTTC.

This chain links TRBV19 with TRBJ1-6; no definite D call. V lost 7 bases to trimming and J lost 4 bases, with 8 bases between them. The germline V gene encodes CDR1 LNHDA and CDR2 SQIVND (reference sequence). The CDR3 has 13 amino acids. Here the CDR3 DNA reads TGTGCCAGTACTCCGGAATATAATTCACCCCTCCACTTT. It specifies CASTPEYNSPLHF.

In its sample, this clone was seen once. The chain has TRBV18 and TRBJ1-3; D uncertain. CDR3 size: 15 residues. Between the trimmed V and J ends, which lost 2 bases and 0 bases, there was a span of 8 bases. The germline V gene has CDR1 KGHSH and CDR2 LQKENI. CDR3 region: CASSPVQTSGNTIYF. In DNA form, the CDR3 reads TGTGCCAGCTCACCAGTACAGACCTCTGGAAACACCATATATTTT.

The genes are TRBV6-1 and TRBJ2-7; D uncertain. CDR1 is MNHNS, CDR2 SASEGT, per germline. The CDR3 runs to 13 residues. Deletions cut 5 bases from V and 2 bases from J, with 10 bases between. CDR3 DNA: TGTGCCAGCAGTTTAGGCCGCACCTACGAGCAGTACTTC. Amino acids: CASSLGRTYEQYF.

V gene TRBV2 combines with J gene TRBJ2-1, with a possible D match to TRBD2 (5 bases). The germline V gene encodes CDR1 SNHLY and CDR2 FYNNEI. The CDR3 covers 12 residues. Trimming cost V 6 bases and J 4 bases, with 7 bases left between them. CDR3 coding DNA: TGTGCCAGCAGGGGAGATTACAATGAGCAGTTCTTC. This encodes CASRGDYNEQFF.

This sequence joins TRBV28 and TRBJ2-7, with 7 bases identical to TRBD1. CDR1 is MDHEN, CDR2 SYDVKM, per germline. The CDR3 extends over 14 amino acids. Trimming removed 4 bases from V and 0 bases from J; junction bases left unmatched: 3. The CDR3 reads CASSWGTVSYEQYF. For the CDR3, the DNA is TGTGCCAGCAGTTGGGGGACAGTCTCCTACGAGCAGTACTTC.

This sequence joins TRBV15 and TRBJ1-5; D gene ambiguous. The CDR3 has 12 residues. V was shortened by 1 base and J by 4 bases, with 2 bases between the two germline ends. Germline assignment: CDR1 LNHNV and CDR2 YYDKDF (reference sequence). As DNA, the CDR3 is TGTGCCACCAGCAGAGCTAATCAGCCCCAGCATTTT. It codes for CATSRANQPQHF. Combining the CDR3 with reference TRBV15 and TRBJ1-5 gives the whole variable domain DAMVIQNPRYQVTQFGKPVTLSCSQTLNHNVMYWYQQKSSQAPKLLFHYYDKDFNNEADTPDNFQSRRPNTSFCFLDIRSPGLGDTAMYLCATSRANQPQHFGDGTRLSIL.

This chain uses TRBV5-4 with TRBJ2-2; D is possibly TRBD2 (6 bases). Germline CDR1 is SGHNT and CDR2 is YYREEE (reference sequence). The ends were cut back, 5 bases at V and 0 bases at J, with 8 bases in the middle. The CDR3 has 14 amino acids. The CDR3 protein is CASRGRPNTGELFF. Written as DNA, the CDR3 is TGTGCCAGCAGGGGGAGGCCGAACACCGGGGAGCTGTTTTTT.

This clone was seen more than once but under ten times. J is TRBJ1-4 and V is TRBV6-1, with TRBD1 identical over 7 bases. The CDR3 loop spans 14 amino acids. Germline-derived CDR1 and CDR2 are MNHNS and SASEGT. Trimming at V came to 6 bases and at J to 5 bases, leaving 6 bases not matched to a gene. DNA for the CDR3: TGTGCCAGCAGCAAAGGGGGACAGAATGAAAAACTGTTTTTT. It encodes CASSKGGQNEKLFF.

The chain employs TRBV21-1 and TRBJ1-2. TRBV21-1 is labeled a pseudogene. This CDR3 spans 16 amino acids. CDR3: CASSEGGAGANYGYTF. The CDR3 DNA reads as TGTGCCAGCAGCGAGGGAGGGGCAGGAGCTAACTATGGCTACACCTTC.

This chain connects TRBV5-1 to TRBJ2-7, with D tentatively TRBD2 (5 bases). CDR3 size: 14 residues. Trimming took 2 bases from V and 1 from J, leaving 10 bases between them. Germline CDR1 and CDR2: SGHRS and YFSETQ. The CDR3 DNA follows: TGCGCCAGCAGCTTAATGAGCGGTTCCTACGAGCAGTACTTC. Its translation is CASSLMSGSYEQYF.

The CDR3 DNA sequence: TGTGCCAGCAGCTCCGCCACACGGACTCCTGAAAAACTGTTTTTT. It encodes CASSSATRTPEKLFF. The V call is TRBV13, the J call TRBJ1-4; D is uncertain. CDR1 PRHDT and CDR2 FYEKMQ come from the germline V gene (reference sequence). V was trimmed by 4 bases and J by 7 bases, leaving 16 bases between them. The CDR3 totals 15 residues.

In nucleotides, the CDR3 is TGTGCCTGGAGTGATAGGTATGGCTACACCTTC. This codes for CAWSDRYGYTF. The chain couples TRBV30 to TRBJ1-2; D gene unclear. The V end lost 1 base, the J end lost 5 bases, and 5 bases lay between the germline ends. Germline CDR1 is GTSNPN and CDR2 is SVGIG (reference sequence). The CDR3 runs to 11 residues.